One sample yielded the 10 T cell receptor beta chains listed below, sequenced in a study of STAT5B mutations in CD4+ large granular lymphocyte leukemia. Clones were sequenced by immunoSEQ multiplex PCR, and TCRdb holds only the in-frame ones, with some missing. The sample lists around 43,000 clones, around 85% occurring once. Sequenced: CD4+ T cells from blood buffy coats. The source of these receptors is a human donor in good health.

The chain recombines TRBV7-9 with TRBJ2-1; TRBD1 aligns across 7 bases. Per the germline V gene, CDR1 is SEHNR and CDR2 is FQNEAQ (reference sequence). This CDR3 has 15 residues. V shed 5 bases and J 8 bases; nucleotides not matched to a gene: 12. CDR3 nucleotide sequence: TGTGCCAGCAGCCTTCGGACAGGTCTAGGCGATGAGCAGTTCTTC. As protein: CASSLRTGLGDEQFF.

The V and J genes are TRBV29-1 and TRBJ2-2; 7 positions match TRBD2. Germline V gene sequence: CDR1 SQVTM, CDR2 ANQGSEA. The CDR3 contains 14 residues. V lost 7 bases to trimming and J lost 1 base; unmatched junction nucleotides: 6. The CDR3: CSGQSGMNTGELFF. DNA of the CDR3: TGCAGCGGGCAAAGCGGGATGAACACCGGGGAGCTGTTTTTT.

V and J are TRBV2 and TRBJ1-2; 7 positions match TRBD1. V shed 6 bases and J 3 bases; nucleotides not matched to a gene: 7. The CDR3 spans 14 residues. CDR1 SNHLY and CDR2 FYNNEI come from the germline V gene. In DNA, the CDR3 is TGTGCCAGCAGAAGGAGACAGGGTCACTATGGCTACACCTTC. This translates into CASRRRQGHYGYTF.

This clone occurred a few times. The chain uses TRBV9 and TRBJ1-1, with D uncertain. V lost 4 bases and J 3 bases, leaving 13 bases between the germline ends. Germline CDR1 reads SGDLS; CDR2 reads YYNGEE. This CDR3 is built from 14 residues. For the CDR3, the DNA is TGTGCCAGCAGCAGCAACCCTGGGGACACTGAAGCTTTCTTT. Translated, it gives CASSSNPGDTEAFF.

CDR3 region: CASSSWREWNTGELFF. The CDR3, as DNA: TGTGCCAGCAGCTCCTGGCGGGAGTGGAACACCGGGGAGCTGTTTTTT. The chain carries TRBV7-2 and TRBJ2-2; 7 bases are a match to TRBD2. The CDR3 extends over 16 amino acids. The germline CDR1 and CDR2 sequences are SGHTA and FQGNSA. Germline trimming cut 4 bases from V and 1 base from J; bases unmatched to any gene: 6.

The chain is built from TRBV11-2 and TRBJ2-3; TRBD1 matches at 10 bases. Trimming took 6 bases from V and 5 from J; bases not matched to a gene: 11. The CDR3 runs 16 residues. The germline V gene encodes CDR1 SGHAT and CDR2 FQNNGV. The DNA of the CDR3 is TGTGCCAGCAGTCTACGAGGGGGACAGGGGAAAGATACGCAGTATTTT. This translates into CASSLRGGQGKDTQYF.

The chain combines TRBV29-1 with TRBJ2-7, with 12 bases that match TRBD2. Germline loops: CDR1 SQVTM, CDR2 ANQGSEA. J lost 3 bases, V lost 1 base, and 10 bases had no gene match. The CDR3 has 17 amino acids. This CDR3 is CSVEAGLAGSSFYEQYF. Written as DNA, the CDR3 is TGCAGCGTTGAAGCGGGACTAGCGGGTTCCTCCTTCTACGAGCAGTACTTC.

The chain employs TRBV27 and TRBJ2-3; no reliable D call. Germline lookup yields CDR1 MNHEY and CDR2 SMNVEV (reference sequence). The CDR3 is made up of 12 amino acids. V lost 6 bases and J 1 base, leaving 5 bases between the germline ends. CDR3 nucleotides: TGTGCCAGCAGCCCCCGCACAGATACGCAGTATTTT. This sequence encodes CASSPRTDTQYF.

The V call is TRBV7-2, the J call TRBJ1-1; perhaps TRBD1 as D (6 bases). The CDR3 has 15 residues. From germline, CDR1 is SGHTA and CDR2 FQGNSA. The V and J ends lost 5 bases and 4 bases respectively, with 17 bases between them. CDR3 nucleotides: TGTGCCAGCAGCCGGTGGGGGGGGCAGGTCACTGAAGCTTTCTTT. Protein sequence: CASSRWGGQVTEAFF.

The rearrangement uses TRBV27 and TRBJ2-1; TRBD1 matches 7 bases. The CDR3 spans 14 residues. V was pared by 3 bases and J by 6 bases, with 5 bases of the junction left unmatched. Germline assignment: CDR1 MNHEY and CDR2 SMNVEV (reference sequence). The chain's CDR3 is CASSLTGWRNEQFF. CDR3 bases: TGTGCCAGCAGTTTGACAGGGTGGCGCAATGAGCAGTTCTTC.